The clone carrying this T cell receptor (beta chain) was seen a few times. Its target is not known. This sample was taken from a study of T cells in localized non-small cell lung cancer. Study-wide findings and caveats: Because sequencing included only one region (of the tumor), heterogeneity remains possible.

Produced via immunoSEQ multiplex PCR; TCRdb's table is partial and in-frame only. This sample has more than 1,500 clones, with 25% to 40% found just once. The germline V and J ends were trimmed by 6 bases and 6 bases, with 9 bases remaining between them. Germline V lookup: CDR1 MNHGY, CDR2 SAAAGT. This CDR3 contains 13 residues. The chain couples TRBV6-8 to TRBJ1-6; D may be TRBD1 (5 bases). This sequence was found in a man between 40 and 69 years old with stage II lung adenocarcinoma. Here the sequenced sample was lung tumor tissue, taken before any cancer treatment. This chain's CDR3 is CASSKGRNSPLHF. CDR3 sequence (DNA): TGTGCCAGCAGCAAGGGGCGTAATTCACCCCTCCACTTT.